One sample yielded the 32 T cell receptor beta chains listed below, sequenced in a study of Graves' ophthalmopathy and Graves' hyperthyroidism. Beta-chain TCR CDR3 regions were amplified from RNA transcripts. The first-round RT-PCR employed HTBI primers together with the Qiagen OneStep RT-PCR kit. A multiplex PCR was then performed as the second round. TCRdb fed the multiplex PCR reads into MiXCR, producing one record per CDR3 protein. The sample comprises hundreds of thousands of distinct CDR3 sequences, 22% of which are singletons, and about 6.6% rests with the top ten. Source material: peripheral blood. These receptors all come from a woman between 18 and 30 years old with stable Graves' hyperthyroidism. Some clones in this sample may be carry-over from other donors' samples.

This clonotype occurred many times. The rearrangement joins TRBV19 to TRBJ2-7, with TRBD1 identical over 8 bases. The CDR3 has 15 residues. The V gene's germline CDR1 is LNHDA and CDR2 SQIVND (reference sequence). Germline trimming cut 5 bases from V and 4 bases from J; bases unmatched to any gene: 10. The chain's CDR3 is CASSQRNQGAYEQYF. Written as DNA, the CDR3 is TGTGCCAGTAGTCAGAGGAATCAGGGGGCATACGAGCAGTACTTC.

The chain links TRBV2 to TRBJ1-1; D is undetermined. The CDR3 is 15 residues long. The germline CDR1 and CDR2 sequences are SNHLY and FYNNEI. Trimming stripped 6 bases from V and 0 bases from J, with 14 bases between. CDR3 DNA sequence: TGTGCCAGCAGGCAACGGGTTATCATGAACACTGAAGCTTTCTTT. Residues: CASRQRVIMNTEAFF.

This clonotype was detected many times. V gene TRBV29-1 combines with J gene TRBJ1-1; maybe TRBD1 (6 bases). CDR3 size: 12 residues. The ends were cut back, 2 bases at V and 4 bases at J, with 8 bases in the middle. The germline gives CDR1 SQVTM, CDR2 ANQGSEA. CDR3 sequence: CSVERGGTEAFF. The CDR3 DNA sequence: TGCAGCGTTGAAAGGGGGGGCACTGAAGCTTTCTTT.

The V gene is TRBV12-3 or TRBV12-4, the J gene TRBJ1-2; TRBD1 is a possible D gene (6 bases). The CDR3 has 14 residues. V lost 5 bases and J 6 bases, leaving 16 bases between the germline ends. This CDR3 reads CASSLQGSYDGYTF. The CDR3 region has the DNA TGTGCCAGCAGTCTACAGGGTAGTTATGATGGCTACACCTTC.

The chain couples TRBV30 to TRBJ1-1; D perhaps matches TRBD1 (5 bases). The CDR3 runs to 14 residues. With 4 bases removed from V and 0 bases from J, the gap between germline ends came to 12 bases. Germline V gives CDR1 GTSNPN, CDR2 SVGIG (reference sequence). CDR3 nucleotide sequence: TGTGCCTGGACTAGGGGCAGCCTGAACACTGAAGCTTTCTTT. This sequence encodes CAWTRGSLNTEAFF.

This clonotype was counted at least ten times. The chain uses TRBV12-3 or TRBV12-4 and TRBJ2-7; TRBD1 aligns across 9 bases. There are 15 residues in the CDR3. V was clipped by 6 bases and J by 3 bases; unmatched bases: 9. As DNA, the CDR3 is TGTGCCAGCAGGAGGGGTGGGACAGGGAACTACGAGCAGTACTTC. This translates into CASRRGGTGNYEQYF.

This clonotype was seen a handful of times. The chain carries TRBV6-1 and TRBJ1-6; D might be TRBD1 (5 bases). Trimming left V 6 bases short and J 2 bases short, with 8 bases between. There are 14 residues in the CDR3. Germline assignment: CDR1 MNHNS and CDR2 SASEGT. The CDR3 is CASRRGTYNSPLHF. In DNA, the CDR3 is TGTGCCAGCAGACGGGGGACCTATAATTCACCCCTCCACTTT.

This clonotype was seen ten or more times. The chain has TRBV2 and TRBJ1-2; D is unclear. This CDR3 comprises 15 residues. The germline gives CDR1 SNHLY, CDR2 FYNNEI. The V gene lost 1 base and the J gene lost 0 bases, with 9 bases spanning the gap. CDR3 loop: CASSEETESNYGYTF. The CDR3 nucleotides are TGTGCCAGCAGTGAAGAGACCGAGTCTAACTATGGCTACACCTTC.

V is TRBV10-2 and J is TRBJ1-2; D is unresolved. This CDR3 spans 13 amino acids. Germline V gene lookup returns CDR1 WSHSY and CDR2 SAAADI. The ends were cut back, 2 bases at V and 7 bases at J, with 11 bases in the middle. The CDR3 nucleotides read TGCGCCAGCAGTGAGCCGGGATCGGGTGGCTACACCTTC. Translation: CASSEPGSGGYTF.

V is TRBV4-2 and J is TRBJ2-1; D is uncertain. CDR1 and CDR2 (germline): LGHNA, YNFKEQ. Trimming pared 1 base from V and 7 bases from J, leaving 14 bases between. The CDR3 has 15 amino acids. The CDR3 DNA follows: TGTGCCAGCAGCCAAGGGGGTTTAGCTGATAATGAGCAGTTCTTC. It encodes CASSQGGLADNEQFF.

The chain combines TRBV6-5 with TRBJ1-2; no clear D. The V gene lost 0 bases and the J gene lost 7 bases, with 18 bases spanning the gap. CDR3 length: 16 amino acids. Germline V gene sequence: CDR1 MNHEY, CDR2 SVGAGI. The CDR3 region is CASSYSKYAARRGYTF. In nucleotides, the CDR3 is TGTGCCAGCAGTTACTCGAAGTACGCAGCCCGGCGTGGCTACACCTTC.

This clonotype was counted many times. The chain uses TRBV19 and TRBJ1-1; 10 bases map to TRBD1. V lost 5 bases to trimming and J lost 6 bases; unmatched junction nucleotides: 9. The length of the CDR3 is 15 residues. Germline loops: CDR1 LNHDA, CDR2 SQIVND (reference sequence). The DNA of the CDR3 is TGTGCCAGTAGTCTACGGGACAGGGGATTACCTGAAGCTTTCTTT. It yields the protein CASSLRDRGLPEAFF.

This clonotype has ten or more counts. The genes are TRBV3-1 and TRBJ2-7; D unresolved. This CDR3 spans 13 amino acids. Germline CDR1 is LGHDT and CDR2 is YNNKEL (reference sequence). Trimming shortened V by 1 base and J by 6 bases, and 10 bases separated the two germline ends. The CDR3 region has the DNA TGTGCCAGCAGCCAAGTAGAGCAATCCGAGCAGTACTTC. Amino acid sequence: CASSQVEQSEQYF.

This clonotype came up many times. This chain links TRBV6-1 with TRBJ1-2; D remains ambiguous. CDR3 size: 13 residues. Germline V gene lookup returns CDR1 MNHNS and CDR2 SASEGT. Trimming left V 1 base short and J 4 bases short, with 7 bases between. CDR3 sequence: CASSEENSYGYTF. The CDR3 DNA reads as TGTGCCAGCAGTGAAGAGAACAGCTATGGCTACACCTTC.

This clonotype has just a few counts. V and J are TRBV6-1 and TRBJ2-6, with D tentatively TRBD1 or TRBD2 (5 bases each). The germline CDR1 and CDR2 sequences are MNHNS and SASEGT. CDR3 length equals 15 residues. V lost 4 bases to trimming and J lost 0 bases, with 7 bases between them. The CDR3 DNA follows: TGTGCCAGCAGTGGGGGGAACTCTGGGGCCAACGTCCTGACTTTC. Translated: CASSGGNSGANVLTF.

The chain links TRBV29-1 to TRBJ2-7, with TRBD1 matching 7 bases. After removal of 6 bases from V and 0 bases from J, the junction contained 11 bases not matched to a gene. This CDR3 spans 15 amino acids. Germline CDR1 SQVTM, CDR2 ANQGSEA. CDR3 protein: CSVGLRDSSSYEQYF. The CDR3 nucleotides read TGCAGCGTCGGCCTCCGGGACAGCTCCTCCTACGAGCAGTACTTC.

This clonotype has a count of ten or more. CDR3 in DNA: TGTGCCAGCAGTTTCCCCCGGACGGGGAGCTCCTACGAGCAGTACTTC. Translation: CASSFPRTGSSYEQYF. The genes are TRBV28 and TRBJ2-7; D perhaps matches TRBD2 (5 bases). Deletions cut 3 bases from V and 0 bases from J, with 15 bases between. This CDR3 contains 16 residues. Germline-derived CDR1 and CDR2 are MDHEN and SYDVKM.

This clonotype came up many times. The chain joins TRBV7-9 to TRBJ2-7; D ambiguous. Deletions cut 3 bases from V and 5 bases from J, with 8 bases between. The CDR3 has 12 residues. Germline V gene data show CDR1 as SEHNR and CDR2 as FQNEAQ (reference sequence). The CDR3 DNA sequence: TGTGCCAGCAGCTTCCAGAAAAACGAGCAGTACTTC. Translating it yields CASSFQKNEQYF.

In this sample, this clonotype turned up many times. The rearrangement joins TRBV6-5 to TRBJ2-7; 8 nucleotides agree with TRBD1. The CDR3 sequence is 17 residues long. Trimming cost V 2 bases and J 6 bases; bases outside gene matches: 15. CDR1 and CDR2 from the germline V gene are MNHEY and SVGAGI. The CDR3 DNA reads TGTGCCAGCAGTTACCTGGGGCTTGGACAGGGCAGCATCGAGCAGTACTTC. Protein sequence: CASSYLGLGQGSIEQYF.

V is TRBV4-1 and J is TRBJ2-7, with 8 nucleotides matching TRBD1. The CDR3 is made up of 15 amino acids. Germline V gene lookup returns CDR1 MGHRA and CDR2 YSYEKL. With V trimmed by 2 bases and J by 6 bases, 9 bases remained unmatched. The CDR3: CASSQTGTGPCEQYF. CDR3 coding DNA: TGCGCCAGCAGCCAAACCGGGACAGGCCCCTGCGAGCAGTACTTC.

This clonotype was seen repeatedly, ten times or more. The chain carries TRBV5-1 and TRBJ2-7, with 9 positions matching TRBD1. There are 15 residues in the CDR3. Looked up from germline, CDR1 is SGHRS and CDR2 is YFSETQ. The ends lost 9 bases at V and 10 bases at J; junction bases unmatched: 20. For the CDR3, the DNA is TGCGCCACCAGGACAGGGGACTACTTGGCCTCCCGCCAGTACTTC. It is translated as CATRTGDYLASRQYF.

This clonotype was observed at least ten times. The CDR3 loop reads CAISDRGDEQYF. Written as DNA, the CDR3 is TGTGCCATCAGCGACAGGGGCGACGAGCAGTACTTC. The gene calls are TRBV10-3 and TRBJ2-7, with TRBD1 matching 8 bases. The germline V gene encodes CDR1 ENHRY and CDR2 SYGVKD. The CDR3 length is 12 residues. With V trimmed by 6 bases and J by 5 bases, 3 bases remained unmatched.

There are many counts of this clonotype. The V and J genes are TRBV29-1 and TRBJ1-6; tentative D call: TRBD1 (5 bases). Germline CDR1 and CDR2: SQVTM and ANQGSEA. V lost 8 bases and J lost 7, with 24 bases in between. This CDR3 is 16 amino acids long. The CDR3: CSPRAIFREGNSPLHF. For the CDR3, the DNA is TGCAGCCCGAGGGCAATTTTCAGGGAGGGCAATTCACCCCTCCACTTT.

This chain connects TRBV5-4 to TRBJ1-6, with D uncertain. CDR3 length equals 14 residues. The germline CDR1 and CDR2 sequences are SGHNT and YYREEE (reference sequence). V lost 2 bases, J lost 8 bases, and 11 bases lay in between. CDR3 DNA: TGTGCCAGCAGCTTAGGAACTGAATATTCACCCCTCCACTTT. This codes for CASSLGTEYSPLHF.

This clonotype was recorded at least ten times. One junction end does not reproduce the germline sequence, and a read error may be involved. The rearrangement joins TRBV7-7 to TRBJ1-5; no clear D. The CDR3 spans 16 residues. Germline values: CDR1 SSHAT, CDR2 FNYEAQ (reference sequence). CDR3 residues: CASSRTGGRSNQPQHF. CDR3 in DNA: TGTGCTAGCAGCAGGACCGGAGGGCGTAGCAATCAGCCCCAGCATTTT. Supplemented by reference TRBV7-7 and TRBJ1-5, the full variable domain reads GAGVSQSPRYKVTKRGQDVTLRCDPISSHATLYWYQQALGQGPEFLTYFNYEAQPDKSGLPSDRFSAERPEGSISTLTIQRTEQRDSAMYRCASSRTGGRSNQPQHFGDGTRLSIL.

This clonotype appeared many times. The CDR3 sequence is CASSYFRGIDEQYF. CDR3 sequence (DNA): TGTGCCAGCAGTTACTTCAGGGGGATCGACGAGCAGTACTTC. The chain links TRBV6-2 or TRBV6-3 to TRBJ2-7; TRBD1 agrees at 7 bases. Germline V lookup: CDR1 MNHEY, CDR2 SVGEGT. The trim removed 1 base at V and 5 bases at J, leaving 5 bases unmatched. This CDR3 is 14 amino acids long.

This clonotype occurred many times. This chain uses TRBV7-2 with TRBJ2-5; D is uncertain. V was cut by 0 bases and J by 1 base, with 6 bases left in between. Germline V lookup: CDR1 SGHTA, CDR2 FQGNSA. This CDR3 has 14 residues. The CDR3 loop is CASSLAVPQETQYF. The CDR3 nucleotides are TGTGCCAGCAGCTTAGCAGTCCCCCAAGAGACCCAGTACTTC. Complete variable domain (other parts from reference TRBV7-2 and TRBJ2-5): GAGVSQSPSNKVTEKGKDVELRCDPISGHTALYWYRQSLGQGLEFLIYFQGNSAPDKSGLPSDRFSAERTGGSVSTLTIQRTQQEDSAVYLCASSLAVPQETQYFGPGTRLLVL.

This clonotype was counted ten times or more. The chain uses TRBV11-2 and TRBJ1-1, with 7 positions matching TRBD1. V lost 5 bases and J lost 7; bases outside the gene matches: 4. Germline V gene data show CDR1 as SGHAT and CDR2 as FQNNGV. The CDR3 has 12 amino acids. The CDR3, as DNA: TGTGCCAGCAGCGAGGGGACAGTTGAAGCTTTCTTT. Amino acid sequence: CASSEGTVEAFF.

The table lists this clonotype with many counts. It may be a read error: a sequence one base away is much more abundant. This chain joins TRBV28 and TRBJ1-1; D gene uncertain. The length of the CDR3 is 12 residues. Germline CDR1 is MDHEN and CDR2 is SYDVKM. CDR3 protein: CASISTPTEACF. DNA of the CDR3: TGTGCCAGCATCTCCACACCGACTGAAGCTTGCTTT.

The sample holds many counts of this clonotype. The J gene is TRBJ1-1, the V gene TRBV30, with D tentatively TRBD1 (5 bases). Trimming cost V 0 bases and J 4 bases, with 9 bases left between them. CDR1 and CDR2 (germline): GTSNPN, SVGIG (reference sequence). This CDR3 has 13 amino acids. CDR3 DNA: TGTGCCTGGAGTGTCCGGGGGATCACTGAAGCTTTCTTT. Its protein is CAWSVRGITEAFF. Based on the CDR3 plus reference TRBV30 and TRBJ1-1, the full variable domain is SQTIHQWPATLVQPVGSPLSLECTVEGTSNPNLYWYRQAAGRGLQLLFYSVGIGQISSEVPQNLSASRPQDRQFILSSKKLLLSDSGFYLCAWSVRGITEAFFGQGTRLTVV.

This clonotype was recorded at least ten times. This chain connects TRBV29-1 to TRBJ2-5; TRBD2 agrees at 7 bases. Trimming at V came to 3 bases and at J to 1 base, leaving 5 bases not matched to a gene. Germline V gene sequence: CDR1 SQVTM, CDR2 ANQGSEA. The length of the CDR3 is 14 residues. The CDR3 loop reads CSVEAGETQETQYF. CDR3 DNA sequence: TGCAGCGTTGAGGCGGGGGAGACCCAAGAGACCCAGTACTTC.

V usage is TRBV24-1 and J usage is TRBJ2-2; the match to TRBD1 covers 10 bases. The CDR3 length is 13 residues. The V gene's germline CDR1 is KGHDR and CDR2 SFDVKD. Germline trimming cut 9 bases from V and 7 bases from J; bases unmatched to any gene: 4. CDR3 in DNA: TGTGCCACCTCGACAGGGGGCCGCGGGGAGCTGTTTTTT. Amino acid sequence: CATSTGGRGELFF.